This is a list of T cell receptor beta chains from one sample in a study of blood T cell repertoires in COVID-19. Produced via immunoSEQ multiplex PCR; TCRdb's table is partial and in-frame only. The sample includes 200,000 or so clones, 70% to 90% seen only once; the top ten take 2% to 2.5%. Sequenced material: peripheral blood. The receptors come from a woman aged 50 to 65 with acute or convalescent COVID-19. CDR3s include the opening cysteine and the closing phenylalanine or tryptophan. A D gene is named only where the DNA matches it firmly. Size values are once, few and many counts, or a class for expanded clones, and some rows have none.

d_gene: NA; j_gene: TRBJ1-1; abundance: NA; v_gene: TRBV5-1; CDR3nt: TGCGCCAGCAGTGGTACAGGGATAACGAACACTGAAGCTTTCTTT; CDR3aa: CASSGTGITNTEAFF
d_gene: TRBD2; j_gene: TRBJ2-7; abundance: NA; v_gene: TRBV18; CDR3nt: TGTGCCAGCTCACCGGGGCGGGGGGCCTACGAGCAGTACTTC; CDR3aa: CASSPGRGAYEQYF
d_gene: TRBD2; j_gene: TRBJ2-5; abundance: NA; v_gene: TRBV19; CDR3nt: TGTGCCAGTAGCCGGGGACTAGCGTTGTCGGAGACCCAGTACTTC; CDR3aa: CASSRGLALSETQYF
d_gene: TRBD1; j_gene: TRBJ2-3; abundance: once; v_gene: TRBV7-3; CDR3nt: TGTGCCAGCAGCAAACTAGACAGGGTCACAGATACGCAGTATTTT; CDR3aa: CASSKLDRVTDTQYF
d_gene: NA; j_gene: TRBJ1-1; abundance: few; v_gene: TRBV7-8; CDR3nt: TGTGCCAGCAGCCCCCAAGGAGGGATCGAACGGGCTTTCTTT; CDR3aa: CASSPQGGIERAFF
d_gene: NA; j_gene: TRBJ2-3; abundance: NA; v_gene: TRBV5-6; CDR3nt: TGTGCCAGCAGCCTAACTACTAGTTCAGATACGCAGTATTTT; CDR3aa: CASSLTTSSDTQYF
d_gene: TRBD2; j_gene: TRBJ2-1; abundance: NA; v_gene: TRBV3-1/TRBV3-2; CDR3nt: TGTGCCAGCAGTCCAGTGGGACTAGCGGGGGCCTACAATGAGCAGTTCTTC; CDR3aa: CASSPVGLAGAYNEQFF
d_gene: TRBD1; j_gene: TRBJ2-1; abundance: once; v_gene: TRBV19; CDR3nt: TGTGCCAGTACCTTGACAGGGGGCCTAGGTTATGAGCAGTTCTTC; CDR3aa: CASTLTGGLGYEQFF
d_gene: TRBD1; j_gene: TRBJ1-2; abundance: NA; v_gene: TRBV6-6; CDR3nt: TGTGCCAGCAGGCCACCGGGACAGGCGAGTAAGGGCTACACCTTC; CDR3aa: CASRPPGQASKGYTF
d_gene: TRBD2; j_gene: TRBJ2-7; abundance: NA; v_gene: TRBV7-2; CDR3nt: TGTGCCAGCAGCCTATCTAGCGGGAGCGGGTACGAGCAGTACTTC; CDR3aa: CASSLSSGSGYEQYF
d_gene: NA; j_gene: TRBJ2-7; abundance: NA; v_gene: TRBV12-3/TRBV12-4; CDR3nt: TGTGCCAGCAGTTTCTACTACGAGCAGTACTTC; CDR3aa: CASSFYYEQYF
d_gene: NA; j_gene: TRBJ2-7; abundance: NA; v_gene: TRBV19; CDR3nt: TGTGCCAGTAGCAAAGAATCGGGACTCAGGAGCTCCTACGAGCAGTACTTC; CDR3aa: CASSKESGLRSSYEQYF
d_gene: TRBD1; j_gene: TRBJ2-1; abundance: NA; v_gene: TRBV9; CDR3nt: TGTGCCAGCAGGGATGATCAGGGGGCGCCTCCCTACAATGAGCAGTTCTTC; CDR3aa: CASRDDQGAPPYNEQFF
d_gene: NA; j_gene: TRBJ2-5; abundance: NA; v_gene: TRBV21-1; CDR3nt: TGTGCCAGCAGCCAAAGGCCGCGGGAGGGGGGGGAGACCCAGTACTTC; CDR3aa: CASSQRPREGGETQYF
d_gene: TRBD2; j_gene: TRBJ2-1; abundance: NA; v_gene: TRBV27; CDR3nt: TGTGCCAGCAGAACTAGCGGCATTTACAATGAGCAGTTCTTC; CDR3aa: CASRTSGIYNEQFF
d_gene: NA; j_gene: TRBJ2-1; abundance: once; v_gene: TRBV11-3; CDR3nt: TGTGCCAGCAGTTACAGGGAGTACAATGAGCAGTTCTTC; CDR3aa: CASSYREYNEQFF
d_gene: TRBD1; j_gene: TRBJ2-7; abundance: once; v_gene: TRBV24-1; CDR3nt: TGTGCCACCAGTGCAGGGACAGGTGGTACCTACGAGCAGTACTTC; CDR3aa: CATSAGTGGTYEQYF